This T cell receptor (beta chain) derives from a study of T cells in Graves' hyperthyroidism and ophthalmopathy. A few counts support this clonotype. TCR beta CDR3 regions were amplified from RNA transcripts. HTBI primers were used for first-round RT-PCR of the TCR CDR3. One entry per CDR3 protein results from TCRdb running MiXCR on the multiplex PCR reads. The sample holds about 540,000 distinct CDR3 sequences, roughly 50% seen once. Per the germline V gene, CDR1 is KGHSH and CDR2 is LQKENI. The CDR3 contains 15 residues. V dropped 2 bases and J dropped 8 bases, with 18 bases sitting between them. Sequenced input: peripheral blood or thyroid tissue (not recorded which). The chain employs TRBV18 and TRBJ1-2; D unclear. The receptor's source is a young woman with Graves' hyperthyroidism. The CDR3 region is CASSPDADTLSGYTF. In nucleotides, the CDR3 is TGTGCCAGCTCACCAGACGCCGATACCTTGTCCGGCTACACCTTC.